This TCR beta chain emerged from a study of beta chain features in type 1 diabetes. Notes on the study in general: Shorter TCRB CDR3s, moderately but significantly so, were found in Type 1 diabetes patients in all four CD4+ subsets.

The CDR3 runs to 14 residues. Germline V lookup: CDR1 SGDLS, CDR2 YYNGEE. Trimming left V 4 bases short and J 9 bases short, with 14 bases between. Investigators reverse transcribed all isolated RNA, so they sequenced expressed TCRB transcripts. Assay: immunoSEQ multiplex PCR; the TCRdb copy retains only in-frame clones and omits some. This table holds about 710,000 clones, about an eighth found once. This clone was recorded a few times. What it binds is unknown. The chain joins TRBV9 to TRBJ1-6, with D unresolved. Sequenced material: naive CD4+ T cells from blood. The sequence was obtained from a young man with type 1 diabetes. In DNA form, the CDR3 reads TGTGCCAGCAGCACCCAGTACGCGGGTTCACCCCTCCACTTT. Translating it yields CASSTQYAGSPLHF.